These 22 T cell receptor beta chains originate from one sample sequenced in a study of blood T cell repertoires in COVID-19. Profiling relied on immunoSEQ multiplex PCR, and the TCRdb table lists in-frame clones only, not all of them. The repertoire includes roughly 41,000 clones, 88% of them detected once, and around 4.6% sits in the top ten. What was sequenced was peripheral blood. Receptors originate from a human donor in a cohort sampled during active COVID-19.

This clone has just a few counts. The CDR3 DNA sequence: TGTGCCAGCAGTGGAGGCTTTAGCGGGAGCACCGGGGAGCTGTTTTTT. Translation gives CASSGGFSGSTGELFF. The chain links TRBV2 to TRBJ2-2; 9 bases agree with TRBD2. J lost 4 bases, V lost 4 bases, and 7 bases had no gene match. CDR1 and CDR2 from the germline V gene are SNHLY and FYNNEI. The CDR3 runs to 16 residues.

The chain has TRBV27 and TRBJ1-5, with 11 nucleotides matching TRBD1. J lost 6 bases, V lost 5 bases, and 6 bases had no gene match. Per the germline V gene, CDR1 is MNHEY and CDR2 is SMNVEV (reference sequence). There are 15 residues in the CDR3. CDR3: CASSTGTGGVQPQHF. CDR3 coding DNA: TGTGCCAGCAGTACCGGGACAGGGGGGGTTCAGCCCCAGCATTTT.

This clone was seen a single time. The rearrangement links TRBV4-2 to TRBJ2-5; weak D call: TRBD1 (6 bases). The V and J ends lost 1 base and 1 base respectively, with 10 bases between them. Looked up from germline, CDR1 is LGHNA and CDR2 is YNFKEQ. The CDR3 runs 15 residues. CDR3 nucleotides: TGTGCCAGCAGCCAAGCCTACAGGGTCCAAGAGACCCAGTACTTC. Residues: CASSQAYRVQETQYF.

This chain joins TRBV10-2 and TRBJ2-1; 9 nucleotides match TRBD2. Trimming took 10 bases from V and 9 from J; bases not matched to a gene: 10. Germline V gene data show CDR1 as WSHSY and CDR2 as SAAADI. This CDR3 contains 13 residues. The CDR3 DNA reads as TGCGCCACCCTTCTAGCGGGGATCGGTGAGCAGTTCTTC. It specifies CATLLAGIGEQFF.

This clone was observed once. The V gene is TRBV18, the J gene TRBJ2-5, with TRBD2 identical over 9 bases. V lost 2 bases and J lost 1; bases outside the gene matches: 8. This CDR3 is built from 17 residues. Germline V lookup: CDR1 KGHSH, CDR2 LQKENI. The CDR3 sequence is CASSPLIAGAAQETQYF. CDR3 in DNA: TGTGCCAGCTCACCATTAATAGCGGGAGCAGCCCAAGAGACCCAGTACTTC.

The chain combines TRBV7-9 with TRBJ2-7, with TRBD2 matching 16 bases. With 5 bases clipped from V and 1 base from J, the junction kept 17 bases outside the gene matches. CDR3 size: 21 residues. Germline V CDR1 and CDR2: SEHNR, FQNEAQ (reference sequence). CDR3 coding DNA: TGTGCCAGCAGCACCACATCTCCGGGACTAGCGGGAGGGCCAGTGTCCTACGAGCAGTACTTC. Encoded protein: CASSTTSPGLAGGPVSYEQYF.

DNA for the CDR3: TGTGCCAGCAGCGTTCTGGGACTAGCCCCAAACAATGAGCAGTTCTTC. Protein sequence: CASSVLGLAPNNEQFF. J is TRBJ2-1 and V is TRBV9; 9 bases line up with TRBD2. The CDR3 is 16 residues long. V was clipped by 2 bases and J by 5 bases; unmatched bases: 8. CDR1 and CDR2 from the germline V gene are SGDLS and YYNGEE.

V usage is TRBV14 and J usage is TRBJ1-1; the match to TRBD1 covers 9 bases. The CDR3 has 13 amino acids. CDR1 and CDR2 from the germline V gene are SGHDN and FVKESK. Trimming took 5 bases from V and 5 from J; bases not matched to a gene: 3. The CDR3 spells CASSYRGHTEAFF. The CDR3 coding sequence is TGTGCCAGCAGCTACAGGGGGCATACTGAAGCTTTCTTT.

This clone is a singleton in its sample. The genes are TRBV3-1 (or the pseudogene TRBV3-2) and TRBJ2-5; 13 bases are a match to TRBD2. The CDR3 has 17 amino acids. V dropped 6 bases and J dropped 1; count of bases not matched to a gene: 8. CDR1 and CDR2 (germline): LGHDT, YNNKEL (reference sequence). The CDR3: CASRLAGGPGIQETQYF. DNA of the CDR3: TGTGCCAGCAGACTAGCGGGAGGGCCCGGGATCCAAGAGACCCAGTACTTC.

This sequence joins TRBV6-6 and TRBJ1-2; 8 bases fit TRBD1. Germline V gene lookup returns CDR1 MNHNY and CDR2 SVGAGI (reference sequence). This CDR3 has 15 amino acids. With V trimmed by 4 bases and J by 9 bases, 13 bases remained unmatched. The CDR3 DNA is TGTGCCAGCAGTTCGCTGCAGGGGGCGTATTTAAGCTACACCTTC. Protein product: CASSSLQGAYLSYTF.

This chain connects TRBV13 to TRBJ2-3; 10 bases match TRBD2. V was clipped by 5 bases and J by 2 bases; unmatched bases: 4. CDR3 length equals 15 residues. The germline gives CDR1 PRHDT, CDR2 FYEKMQ (reference sequence). In DNA, the CDR3 is TGTGCCAGCAGCCTAACTAGCGGGACCACAGATACGCAGTATTTT. This gives the protein CASSLTSGTTDTQYF. The variable domain in full, with the rest retrieved from reference TRBV13 and TRBJ2-3, is AAGVIQSPRHLIKEKRETATLKCYPIPRHDTVYWYQQGPGQDPQFLISFYEKMQSDKGSIPDRFSAQQFSDYHSELNMSSLELGDSALYFCASSLTSGTTDTQYFGPGTRLTVL.

This chain's CDR3 is CASSLSPSNHEQYF. The CDR3 bases are TGTGCCAGCAGTTTATCGCCTAGTAACCACGAGCAGTACTTC. This chain links TRBV28 with TRBJ2-7; D not certain. Trimming took off 1 base at V and 5 bases at J, with 12 bases between the two ends. This CDR3 is built from 14 residues. CDR1 and CDR2 (germline): MDHEN, SYDVKM. Together with reference TRBV28 and TRBJ2-7, the CDR3 gives the full variable domain: DVKVTQSSRYLVKRTGEKVFLECVQDMDHENMFWYRQDPGLGLRLIYFSYDVKMKEKGDIPEGYSVSREKKERFSLILESASTNQTSMYLCASSLSPSNHEQYFGPGTRLTVT.

The chain links TRBV10-1 to TRBJ2-1; a possible D gene is TRBD1 (6 bases). The germline CDR1 and CDR2 sequences are WNHNN and SYGVQD (reference sequence). V was pared by 0 bases and J by 0 bases, with 9 bases between. CDR3 size: 16 residues. The CDR3 nucleotides are TGCGCCAGCAGTGAGTCGGGGGCGAGCTCCTACAATGAGCAGTTCTTC. This translates into CASSESGASSYNEQFF.

The rearrangement uses TRBV6-6 and TRBJ2-2; perhaps TRBD2 as D (6 bases). The CDR3 has 14 amino acids. Trimming removed 5 bases at V and 5 bases at J, with 12 bases between. The germline gives CDR1 MNHNY, CDR2 SVGAGI (reference sequence). The DNA of the CDR3 is TGTGCCAGCAGTCTCACGGGGAGGACCGGGGAGCTGTTTTTT. This codes for CASSLTGRTGELFF.

CDR3 loop: CASSRQVFGSTEAFF. In DNA form, the CDR3 reads TGTGCCAGCAGTCGACAGGTATTTGGGTCCACTGAAGCTTTCTTT. V usage is TRBV27 and J usage is TRBJ1-1, with D possibly being TRBD1 (6 bases). The CDR3 has 15 amino acids. In germline, CDR1 is MNHEY, CDR2 SMNVEV (reference sequence). V gave up 5 bases and J gave up 4 bases, with 17 bases separating them.

This clone was seen a single time. J is TRBJ2-1 and V is TRBV29-1; 13 bases align to TRBD2. The length of the CDR3 is 17 residues. Losses at the gene ends were 4 bases for V and 1 base for J; bases not matched to a gene: 7. Germline V lookup: CDR1 SQVTM, CDR2 ANQGSEA. This chain's CDR3 is CSVAGLAGVGSYNEQFF. The CDR3 DNA reads TGCAGCGTTGCCGGACTAGCGGGAGTTGGGTCCTACAATGAGCAGTTCTTC.

The chain uses TRBV5-4 and TRBJ2-1, with no clear D. CDR1 is SGHNT, CDR2 YYREEE, per germline (reference sequence). The length of the CDR3 is 14 residues. The V end lost 4 bases, the J end lost 6 bases, and 14 bases lay between the germline ends. The CDR3 coding sequence is TGTGCCAGCAGCCCGCCAGGAAGTGCCAATGAGCAGTTCTTC. Translated: CASSPPGSANEQFF.

The chain combines TRBV15 with TRBJ1-2, with 7 positions matching TRBD1. The germline V gene has CDR1 LNHNV and CDR2 YYDKDF (reference sequence). V lost 5 bases, J lost 1 base, and 4 bases stayed unmatched. The CDR3 runs 14 residues. Here the CDR3 reads CATSPTGYNYGYTF. DNA for the CDR3: TGTGCCACCAGCCCGACAGGGTATAACTATGGCTACACCTTC.

This clone appeared once. The chain links TRBV11-3 to TRBJ1-1; TRBD1 aligns across 11 bases. After removal of 1 base from V and 7 bases from J, the junction contained 5 bases not matched to a gene. Germline lookup yields CDR1 SGHNT and CDR2 YENEEA. The CDR3 is made up of 15 amino acids. In nucleotides, the CDR3 is TGTGCCAGCAGCTTAGGGACAGGGGGCGCAGGTGAAGCTTTCTTT. Its protein product is CASSLGTGGAGEAFF.

This chain joins TRBV30 and TRBJ2-1, with D tentatively TRBD2 (5 bases). This CDR3 is built from 13 residues. The germline CDR1 and CDR2 sequences are GTSNPN and SVGIG (reference sequence). V was pared by 5 bases and J by 8 bases, with 16 bases between. Here the CDR3 reads CAWLSGGWDEQFF. CDR3 bases: TGTGCCTGGTTGAGCGGCGGCTGGGATGAGCAGTTCTTC.

CDR3 amino acids: CASSYRGGGGYTF. The CDR3 region has the DNA TGTGCCAGCAGTTACAGGGGAGGAGGTGGCTACACCTTC. This chain links TRBV2 with TRBJ1-2; 7 positions agree with TRBD1. V trimming: 5 bases; J trimming: 7 bases; junction bases outside the gene matches: 7. The CDR3 has 13 amino acids. In germline, CDR1 is SNHLY, CDR2 FYNNEI.

The V and J genes are TRBV2 and TRBJ2-7; 8 nucleotides align to TRBD1. Looked up from germline, CDR1 is SNHLY and CDR2 is FYNNEI. This CDR3 comprises 16 residues. The J segment lost 5 bases and the V segment lost 0 bases, leaving 9 bases of the junction unmatched. In DNA form, the CDR3 reads TGTGCCAGCAGTGAAGCGCTGCCAGGGGGCGGGGACGAGCAGTACTTC. Its protein is CASSEALPGGGDEQYF.